This T cell receptor beta chain was sequenced in a study of shared clonotypes between healthy human individuals. In the CD4+ fraction, cells were divided into CD45RA+ naive and CD45RA-negative memory subsets. CDR1 is SNHLY and CDR2 is FYNNEI in the germline V gene. The germline V and J ends were trimmed by 2 bases and 4 bases, with 6 bases remaining between them. The CDR3 is 13 residues long. The study's findings and limits: Rarefaction curves obtained for sorted subsets showed sequencing incomplete despite large depth.

This clone showed up just a few times. The target antigen is unknown. Measured with immunoSEQ multiplex PCR; TCRdb has only the in-frame clones, and not every one. The data hold millions of clones, with approximately 90% observed a single time. This chain uses TRBV2 with TRBJ1-5; no definite D call. The clonotype originates from a young man in good health. What was sequenced was naive CD4+ T cells sorted from blood. This sample's subset: CD45RA+ positively selected. The CDR3 DNA is TGTGCCAGCAGTGAATCAGGAAATCAGCCCCAGCATTTT. This codes for CASSESGNQPQHF.